This T cell receptor beta chain was sequenced for a study of OX40 agonist ivuxolimab in advanced cancers. Study context: Prior anti-PD-1, anti-PD-L1 or anti-CTLA-4 therapy did not bar entry, and roughly 40% had some. Three individuals attained partial responses, comprising one hepatocellular carcinoma case and two cutaneous melanoma cases.

As regards this clone: Its specificity is not known.

Study outcomes and limitations: The expanded peripheral T cells' antigen specificity was not determined. Average numbers of expanded clones were greater in CD8+ T cells than in CD4+.

CDR1 is MDHEN and CDR2 is SYDVKM in the germline V gene. The V gene end was trimmed by 6 bases and the J gene end by 3 bases; junction bases not matched to a gene: 15. The CDR3 sequence is 19 residues long. The protocol was immunoSEQ multiplex PCR, while the TCRdb copy is restricted to in-frame clones and leaves out a portion. The data contain 90,000 or so clones, around 91% of them seen just once; the ten biggest clones take up 0.81%. This chain connects TRBV28 to TRBJ2-6; 9 nucleotides align to TRBD1. Sequenced here: CD4+ or CD8+ T cells sorted from blood, sampled in a trial of the OX40 agonist ivuxolimab. The TCR comes from an adult with an advanced solid tumor such as melanoma, head and neck, liver or kidney cancer. DNA for the CDR3: TGTGCCAGCAGCCAAAACCGGGACAGGGACACCTATGGGGCCAACGTCCTGACTTTC. As protein: CASSQNRDRDTYGANVLTF.